These T cell receptor beta chains were read from a single sample in a study of OX40 agonist ivuxolimab in advanced cancers. Sequenced by immunoSEQ multiplex PCR; TCRdb stores in-frame clones only, minus some. The sample has 52,000 or so clones, roughly 85% seen once; the top ten hold less than 4%. Here the sequenced sample was CD4+ or CD8+ T cells sorted from blood, taken in a trial of the OX40 agonist ivuxolimab. All receptors derive from an adult with an advanced solid tumor such as melanoma, head and neck, liver or kidney cancer. The conserved cysteine and the conserved F or W are not part of the CDR3 here.

J	V	CDR3
TRBJ1-2	TRBV6-4	ASKSGTTPYGYT
TRBJ2-7	TRBV6-1	ASSSSRPLYEQY
TRBJ1-6	TRBV30	AWNEWPNSPLH
TRBJ1-5	TRBV6-1	ASSEGHGDWEPQH
TRBJ1-2	TRBV19	ASSIEGRGNVYGYT
TRBJ1-3	TRBV5-1	ASSLTGQGNTIY
TRBJ2-1	TRBV7-2	ASREGGAPYNEQF
TRBJ2-3	TRBV7-2	ASSSRTESTDTQY
TRBJ1-1	TRBV23-1	ASSHYGQGAEAF
TRBJ1-1	TRBV2	ASSELGQSNTEAF
TRBJ1-1	TRBV29-1	SVDTGTNTEAF
TRBJ2-1	TRBV18	ASSPPSLAGSLGEQF